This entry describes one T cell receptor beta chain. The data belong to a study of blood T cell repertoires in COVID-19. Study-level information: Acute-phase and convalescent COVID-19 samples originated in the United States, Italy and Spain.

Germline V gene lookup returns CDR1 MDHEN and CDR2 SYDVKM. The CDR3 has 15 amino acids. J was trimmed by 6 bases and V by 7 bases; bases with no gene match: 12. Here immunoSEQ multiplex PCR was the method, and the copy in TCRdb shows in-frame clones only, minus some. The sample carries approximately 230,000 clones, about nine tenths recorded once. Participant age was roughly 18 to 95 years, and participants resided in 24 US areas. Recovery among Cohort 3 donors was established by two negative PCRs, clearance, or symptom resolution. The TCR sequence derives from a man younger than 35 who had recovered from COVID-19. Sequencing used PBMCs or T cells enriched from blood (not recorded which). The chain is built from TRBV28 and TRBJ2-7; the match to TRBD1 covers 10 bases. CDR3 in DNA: TGTGCCAGCACTAACTCTGGGACAGGGGAGGCCGAGCAGTACTTC. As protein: CASTNSGTGEAEQYF. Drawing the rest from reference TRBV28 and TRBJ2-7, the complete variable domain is DVKVTQSSRYLVKRTGEKVFLECVQDMDHENMFWYRQDPGLGLRLIYFSYDVKMKEKGDIPEGYSVSREKKERFSLILESASTNQTSMYLCASTNSGTGEAEQYFGPGTRLTVT.